The 19 T cell receptor beta chains listed next were all sequenced from one sample in a study of blood T cell repertoires in COVID-19. Assay: immunoSEQ multiplex PCR; the TCRdb copy retains only in-frame clones and omits some. This sample yields 62,000 or so clones, of which approximately 80% are seen a single time; approximately 4% belongs to the top ten. Sequencing was carried out using PBMCs or T cells enriched from blood (not recorded which). These receptors originate from a middle-aged woman with acute COVID-19.

The CDR3 sequence is CASRPGLRTGELFF. The CDR3 region has the DNA TGTGCCAGCAGGCCGGGACTAAGGACCGGGGAGCTGTTTTTT. The V call is TRBV5-8, the J call TRBJ2-2; the match to TRBD2 covers 7 bases. V shed 5 bases and J 5 bases; nucleotides not matched to a gene: 6. The germline V gene has CDR1 SGHTS and CDR2 YDEGEE. CDR3 length: 14 amino acids.

The chain recombines TRBV11-2 with TRBJ2-3, with 8 bases fitting TRBD2. Germline loops: CDR1 SGHAT, CDR2 FQNNGV. The ends lost 4 bases at V and 6 bases at J; junction bases unmatched: 9. The CDR3 loop spans 15 amino acids. In nucleotides, the CDR3 is TGTGCCAGCAGCTCACACGGGGGGGCCTCGGATACGCAGTATTTT. As protein: CASSSHGGASDTQYF.

The V gene is TRBV2, the J gene TRBJ2-2; TRBD2 matches 9 bases. CDR1 is SNHLY and CDR2 is FYNNEI in the germline V gene. There are 15 residues in the CDR3. The trim removed 8 bases at V and 2 bases at J, leaving 6 bases unmatched. This CDR3 is CASGGTSRNTGELFF. The CDR3 coding sequence is TGTGCCAGCGGAGGGACTAGCAGAAACACCGGGGAGCTGTTTTTT.

The chain employs TRBV28 and TRBJ1-1; D perhaps matches TRBD1 (5 bases). V lost 7 bases, J lost 3 bases, and 15 bases lay in between. Germline V gene data show CDR1 as MDHEN and CDR2 as SYDVKM. This CDR3 is built from 14 residues. The DNA of the CDR3 is TGTGCCAGCACCTACGGAGGGGACTACACTGAAGCTTTCTTT. Amino acids: CASTYGGDYTEAFF.

The chain combines TRBV7-8 with TRBJ1-5; a possible D gene is TRBD1 (5 bases). Trimming cost V 4 bases and J 6 bases, with 16 bases left between them. CDR3 length: 15 amino acids. Germline V gene lookup returns CDR1 SGHVS and CDR2 FQNEAQ. The CDR3 protein is CASSYTVQGGQPQHF. CDR3 coding DNA: TGTGCCAGCAGCTATACCGTTCAGGGTGGTCAGCCCCAGCATTTT.

The chain carries TRBV12-3 or TRBV12-4 and TRBJ1-3, with D unresolved. With 1 base removed from V and 4 bases from J, the gap between germline ends came to 5 bases. CDR3 length: 13 amino acids. CDR3: CASSLGAGNTIYF. DNA for the CDR3: TGTGCCAGCAGTTTAGGTGCGGGAAACACCATATATTTT.

The rearrangement uses TRBV28 and TRBJ1-3; the D gene is possibly TRBD1 (6 bases). Germline CDR1 reads MDHEN; CDR2 reads SYDVKM. The CDR3 consists of 13 residues. The V end was cut by 5 bases, the J end by 1 base, with 6 bases between. The CDR3 DNA follows: TGTGCCAGCAGTACAGGGTCTGGAAACACCATATATTTT. Translation gives CASSTGSGNTIYF.

The chain couples TRBV5-1 to TRBJ1-4; tentative D call: TRBD1 (5 bases). The CDR3 has 15 residues. V was pared by 0 bases and J by 8 bases, with 14 bases between. The germline CDR1 and CDR2 sequences are SGHRS and YFSETQ. The CDR3 region has the DNA TGCGCCAGCAGCTTGGCGTCCGGGGGAGGAGAAAAACTGTTTTTT. This codes for CASSLASGGGEKLFF.

The chain is built from TRBV27 and TRBJ1-1, with 7 bases identical to TRBD1. The CDR3 is 13 amino acids. Germline values: CDR1 MNHEY, CDR2 SMNVEV (reference sequence). Trimming took 5 bases from V and 7 from J; bases not matched to a gene: 7. The CDR3 bases are TGTGCCAGCAGTCCCCTCGGGACAGTTGAAGCTTTCTTT. Translated, it gives CASSPLGTVEAFF.

This sequence joins TRBV6-5 and TRBJ1-5; tentative D call: TRBD1 (5 bases). The CDR3 is made up of 16 amino acids. Germline V lookup: CDR1 MNHEY, CDR2 SVGAGI. V dropped 1 base and J dropped 3 bases, with 13 bases sitting between them. The CDR3 protein is CASSYLSQGYNQPQHF. CDR3 coding DNA: TGTGCCAGCAGTTACTTATCCCAGGGATACAATCAGCCCCAGCATTTT.

J is TRBJ1-2 and V is TRBV27; 7 bases are shared with TRBD1. The CDR3 runs 17 residues. V shed 5 bases and J 2 bases; nucleotides not matched to a gene: 14. The germline CDR1 and CDR2 sequences are MNHEY and SMNVEV (reference sequence). The CDR3 loop is CASSPYPPGQQNYGYTF. CDR3 in DNA: TGTGCCAGCAGTCCCTACCCCCCGGGACAGCAAAACTATGGCTACACCTTC.

The sample holds a few counts of this clone. The genes are TRBV28 and TRBJ1-6; a weak D match, TRBD1 (5 bases). CDR3 length equals 15 residues. Trimming shortened V by 6 bases and J by 5 bases, and 14 bases separated the two germline ends. CDR1 and CDR2 (germline): MDHEN, SYDVKM. CDR3 residues: CASRNYGGNNSPLHF. CDR3 in DNA: TGTGCCAGCAGAAATTACGGGGGGAATAATTCACCCCTCCACTTT.

This chain joins TRBV27 and TRBJ1-1, with D tentatively TRBD1 (6 bases). CDR1 is MNHEY, CDR2 SMNVEV, per germline (reference sequence). The V and J ends lost 8 bases and 0 bases respectively, with 19 bases between them. The CDR3 sequence is 16 residues long. The CDR3 DNA is TGTGCCAGCGCCCGCCTACAGGGATCCATGAACACTGAAGCTTTCTTT. Its translation: CASARLQGSMNTEAFF.

The chain couples TRBV28 to TRBJ2-1, with TRBD1 matching 7 bases. The germline gives CDR1 MDHEN, CDR2 SYDVKM. The CDR3 has 15 amino acids. The trim removed 6 bases at V and 4 bases at J, leaving 9 bases unmatched. CDR3 coding DNA: TGTGCCAGCAGCCCGGGACAGAGAAAGTACAATGAGCAGTTCTTC. Protein sequence: CASSPGQRKYNEQFF. The variable domain in full, with the rest retrieved from reference TRBV28 and TRBJ2-1, is DVKVTQSSRYLVKRTGEKVFLECVQDMDHENMFWYRQDPGLGLRLIYFSYDVKMKEKGDIPEGYSVSREKKERFSLILESASTNQTSMYLCASSPGQRKYNEQFFGPGTRLTVL.

The chain recombines TRBV9 with TRBJ2-5, with D perhaps TRBD2 (5 bases). The CDR3 covers 14 residues. The germline gives CDR1 SGDLS, CDR2 YYNGEE. V was clipped by 2 bases and J by 5 bases, with 13 bases between them. Here the CDR3 DNA reads TGTGCCAGCAGCGTGGCGGGTATGGGGGAGACCCAGTACTTC. It encodes CASSVAGMGETQYF.

V is TRBV19 and J is TRBJ2-2; TRBD1 is a possible D gene (5 bases). Germline V gene data show CDR1 as LNHDA and CDR2 as SQIVND (reference sequence). The CDR3 has 16 amino acids. V lost 8 bases and J 5 bases, leaving 21 bases between the germline ends. CDR3 sequence (DNA): TGTGCCAGTTTCCGTAGTATAGGTGCAGGGACCGGGGAGCTGTTTTTT. Its protein is CASFRSIGAGTGELFF.

The chain recombines TRBV6-5 with TRBJ1-4; the match to TRBD1 covers 7 bases. V gave up 4 bases and J gave up 3 bases; unmatched junction bases: 5. This CDR3 is built from 15 residues. The germline V gene encodes CDR1 MNHEY and CDR2 SVGAGI. The CDR3 is CASSSQDRSNEKLFF. Written as DNA, the CDR3 is TGTGCCAGCAGTTCCCAGGACAGGTCTAATGAAAAACTGTTTTTT.

This chain links TRBV5-4 with TRBJ1-6; D might be TRBD1 (6 bases). Trimming took off 4 bases at V and 9 bases at J, with 17 bases between the two ends. The length of the CDR3 is 15 residues. The germline V gene encodes CDR1 SGHNT and CDR2 YYREEE (reference sequence). CDR3 region: CASSPRQDRTSPLHF. The CDR3 nucleotides are TGTGCCAGCAGCCCTAGGCAGGACAGAACTTCACCCCTCCACTTT.

The rearrangement uses TRBV28 and TRBJ1-4; 7 bases match TRBD1. This CDR3 is built from 15 residues. V was pared by 5 bases and J by 3 bases, with 6 bases of the junction left unmatched. CDR1 and CDR2 from the germline V gene are MDHEN and SYDVKM. The CDR3: CASSLTDRANEKLFF. DNA of the CDR3: TGTGCCAGCAGTCTGACAGACAGGGCTAATGAAAAACTGTTTTTT. Using reference TRBV28 and TRBJ1-4 for the parts outside the CDR3, the full variable domain is DVKVTQSSRYLVKRTGEKVFLECVQDMDHENMFWYRQDPGLGLRLIYFSYDVKMKEKGDIPEGYSVSREKKERFSLILESASTNQTSMYLCASSLTDRANEKLFFGSGTQLSVL.